These T cell receptor beta chains were read from a single sample in a study. Each CDR3 protein gets one entry after TCRdb re-called the 5' RACE reads with MiXCR. The sample lists 45,000 to 60,000 distinct CDR3 sequences, around 26% occurring once. The sample consisted of tumor-infiltrating naive CD4+ T cells sorted from the breast tumor. Receptors were obtained from a female donor with breast cancer. Each CDR3 is given with its conserved first and last residue. D genes are given only for firm matches. Not all rows give a size; the values are once, few, many and, for expanded clones, a class.

J	D	size	V	CDR3	DNA
TRBJ2-3	-	-	TRBV25-1	CASRGDHSTDTQYF	TGTGCCAGTAGGGGGGACCATAGCACAGATACGCAGTATTTT
TRBJ2-1	TRBD2	once	TRBV28	CASSLPLAGGDEQFF	TGTGCCAGCAGTCTACCTCTGGCGGGAGGAGATGAGCAGTTCTTC
TRBJ2-3	-	-	TRBV20-1	CTAIGAGASGDTQYF	TGCACTGCCATTGGGGCAGGGGCCAGCGGAGATACGCAGTATTTT
TRBJ1-1	-	-	TRBV20-1	CSARRDTNPMWAFF	TGCAGTGCTAGACGGGACACGAACCCTATGTGGGCTTTCTTT
TRBJ2-1	-	-	TRBV5-1	CASSLRGEPWNEQFF	TGCGCCAGCAGCTTGAGGGGGGAGCCGTGGAATGAGCAGTTCTTC
TRBJ2-3	TRBD2	-	TRBV5-6	CASSDLAVSTDTQYF	TGTGCCAGCAGCGATCTAGCGGTCAGCACAGATACGCAGTATTTT
TRBJ1-1	-	-	TRBV27	CASSLWGAMDTEAFF	TGTGCCAGCAGTTTATGGGGAGCTATGGACACTGAAGCTTTCTTT
TRBJ1-3	-	-	TRBV21-1	CAAANPQAGNTIYF	TGTGCAGCAGCAAACCCCCAAGCTGGAAACACCATATATTTT
TRBJ1-4	TRBD1	-	TRBV6-6	CASSTTGGLNEKLFF	TGTGCCAGCAGTACCACAGGGGGCCTGAATGAAAAACTGTTTTTT
TRBJ2-5	TRBD1	-	TRBV19	CASSVGTGSKKTQYF	TGTGCCAGTAGTGTTGGGACAGGGAGTAAGAAGACCCAGTACTTC
TRBJ2-2	TRBD1	-	TRBV6-2/TRBV6-3	CASSRWDSSLGELFF	TGTGCCAGCAGTCGGTGGGACAGTTCCTTAGGGGAGCTGTTTTTT
TRBJ2-1	TRBD2	many	TRBV5-1	CASKSTSGSYNEQFF	TGCGCCAGCAAATCGACTAGCGGGTCCTACAATGAGCAGTTCTTC
TRBJ2-6	TRBD1	many	TRBV6-6	CASSWDRVSGANVLTF	TGTGCCAGCAGTTGGGACAGGGTATCTGGGGCCAACGTCCTGACTTTC
TRBJ2-5	-	-	TRBV7-8	CASSLGQEETQYF	TGTGCCAGCAGCTTAGGACAGGAAGAGACCCAGTACTTC
TRBJ1-5	TRBD1	-	TRBV12-3/TRBV12-4	CASSSRGSEPQHF	TGTGCCAGCAGTAGCAGGGGGTCGGAGCCCCAGCATTTT
TRBJ2-5	-	many	TRBV29-1	CSSAVRGRSGETQYF	TGCAGCTCCGCGGTTAGGGGCCGATCAGGGGAGACCCAGTACTTC
TRBJ1-1	-	-	TRBV5-1	CASSKDSTGTEAFF	TGCGCCAGCAGTAAGGACAGCACGGGCACTGAAGCTTTCTTT
TRBJ2-3	-	few	TRBV5-1	CASSLYTGWRLGTDTQYF	TGCGCCAGCAGCTTGTACACAGGGTGGCGGTTGGGCACAGATACGCAGTATTTT
TRBJ1-2	TRBD1	-	TRBV7-2	CASSLSQGVNYGYTF	TGTGCCAGCAGCTTATCACAGGGGGTGAACTATGGCTACACCTTC
TRBJ2-1	TRBD2	-	TRBV7-9	CASSFWTSGEPGFF	TGTGCCAGCAGCTTCTGGACTAGCGGGGAGCCGGGCTTCTTC
TRBJ1-4	TRBD1	-	TRBV5-1	CASSSPQGEEKLFF	TGCGCCAGCAGCTCTCCCCAGGGGGAAGAAAAACTGTTTTTT
TRBJ2-5	TRBD2	-	TRBV5-5	CASSYPGLGVVTQYF	TGTGCCAGCAGCTATCCGGGACTAGGGGTTGTGACCCAGTACTTC
TRBJ1-5	-	many	TRBV20-1	CSARDGAYSNQPQHF	TGCAGTGCTAGAGATGGAGCCTATAGCAATCAGCCCCAGCATTTT